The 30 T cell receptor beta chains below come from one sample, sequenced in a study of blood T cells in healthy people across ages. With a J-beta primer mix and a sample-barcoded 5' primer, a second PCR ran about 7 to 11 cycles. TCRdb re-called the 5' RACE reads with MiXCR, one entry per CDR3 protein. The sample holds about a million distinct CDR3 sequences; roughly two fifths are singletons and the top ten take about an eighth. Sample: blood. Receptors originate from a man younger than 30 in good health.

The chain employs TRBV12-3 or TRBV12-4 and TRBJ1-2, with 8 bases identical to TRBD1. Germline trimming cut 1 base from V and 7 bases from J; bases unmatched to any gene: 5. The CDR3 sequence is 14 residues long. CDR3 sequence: CASSLGQGASGYTF. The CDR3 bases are TGTGCCAGCAGTTTAGGGCAGGGGGCAAGTGGCTACACCTTC.

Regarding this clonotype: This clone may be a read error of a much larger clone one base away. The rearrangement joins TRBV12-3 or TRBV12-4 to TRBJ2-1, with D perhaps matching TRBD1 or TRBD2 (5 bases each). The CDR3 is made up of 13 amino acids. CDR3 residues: CASSRDPNNGQFF. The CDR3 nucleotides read TGTGCCAGCAGTCGGGACCCAAACAATGGGCAGTTCTTC.

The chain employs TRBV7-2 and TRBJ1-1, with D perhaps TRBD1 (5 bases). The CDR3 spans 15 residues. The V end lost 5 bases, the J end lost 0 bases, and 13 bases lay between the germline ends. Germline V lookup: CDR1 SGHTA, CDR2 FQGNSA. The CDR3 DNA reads TGTGCCAGCAGCACTAAGACAGCAATGAACACTGAAGCTTTCTTT. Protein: CASSTKTAMNTEAFF.

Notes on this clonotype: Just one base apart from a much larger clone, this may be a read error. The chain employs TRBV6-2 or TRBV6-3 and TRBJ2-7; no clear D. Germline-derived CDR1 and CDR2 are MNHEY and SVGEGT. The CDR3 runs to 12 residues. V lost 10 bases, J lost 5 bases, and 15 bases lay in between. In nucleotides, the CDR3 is TGTGCCAACACCTCCGTGTGGGACGAGCAGTACTTC. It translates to CANTSVWDEQYF.

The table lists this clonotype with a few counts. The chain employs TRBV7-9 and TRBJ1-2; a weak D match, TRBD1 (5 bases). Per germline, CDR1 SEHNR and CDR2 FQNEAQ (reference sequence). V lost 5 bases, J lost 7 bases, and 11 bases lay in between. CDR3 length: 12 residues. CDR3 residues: CASSLQEVGYTF. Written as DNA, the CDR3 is TGTGCCAGCAGCCTACAGGAAGTTGGCTACACCTTC.

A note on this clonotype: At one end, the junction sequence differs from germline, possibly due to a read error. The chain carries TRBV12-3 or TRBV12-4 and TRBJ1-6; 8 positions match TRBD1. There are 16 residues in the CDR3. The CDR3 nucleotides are TGTGCCAGCAGTTTAGCTCGGGACAGGATCAATTCACCCCTCCAATTT. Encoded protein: CASSLARDRINSPLQF.

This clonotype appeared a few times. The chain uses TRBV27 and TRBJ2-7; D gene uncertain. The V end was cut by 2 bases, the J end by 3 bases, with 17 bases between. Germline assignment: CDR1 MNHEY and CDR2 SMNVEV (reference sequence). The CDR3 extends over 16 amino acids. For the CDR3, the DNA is TGTGCCAGCAGTTTAACCGTTAGTGACACGATCTACGAGCAGTACTTC. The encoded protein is CASSLTVSDTIYEQYF.

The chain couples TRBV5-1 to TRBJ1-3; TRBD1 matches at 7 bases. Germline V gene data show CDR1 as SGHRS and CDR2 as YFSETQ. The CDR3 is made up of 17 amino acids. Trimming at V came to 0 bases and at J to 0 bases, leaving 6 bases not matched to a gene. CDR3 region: CASSLDGQASSGNTIYF. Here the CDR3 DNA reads TGCGCCAGCAGCTTGGATGGACAGGCGAGCTCTGGAAACACCATATATTTT.

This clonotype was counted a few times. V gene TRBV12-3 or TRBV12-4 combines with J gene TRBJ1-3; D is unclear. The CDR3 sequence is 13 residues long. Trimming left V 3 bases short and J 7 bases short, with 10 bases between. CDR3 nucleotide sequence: TGTGCCAGCAGTTTGGACCGAGGGAACACCATATATTTT. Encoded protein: CASSLDRGNTIYF.

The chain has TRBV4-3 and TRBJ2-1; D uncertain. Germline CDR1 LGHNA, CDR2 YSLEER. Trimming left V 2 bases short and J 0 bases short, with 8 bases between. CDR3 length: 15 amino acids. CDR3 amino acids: CASSQFPSSYNEQFF. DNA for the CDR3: TGCGCCAGCAGCCAATTCCCAAGCTCCTACAATGAGCAGTTCTTC.

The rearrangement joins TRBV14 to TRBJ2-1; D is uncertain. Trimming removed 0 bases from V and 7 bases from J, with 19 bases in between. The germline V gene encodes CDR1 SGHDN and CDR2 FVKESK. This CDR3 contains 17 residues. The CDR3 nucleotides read TGTGCCAGCAGCCAAGAAGGGCTATCTGAAGCCAGGAATGAGCAGTTCTTC. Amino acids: CASSQEGLSEARNEQFF.

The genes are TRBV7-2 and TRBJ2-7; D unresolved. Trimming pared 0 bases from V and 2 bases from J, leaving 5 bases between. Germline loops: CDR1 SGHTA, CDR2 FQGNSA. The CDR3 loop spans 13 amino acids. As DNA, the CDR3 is TGTGCCAGCAGCTTAGCCTTAGCCTACGAGCAGTACTTC. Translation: CASSLALAYEQYF. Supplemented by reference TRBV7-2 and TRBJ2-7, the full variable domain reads GAGVSQSPSNKVTEKGKDVELRCDPISGHTALYWYRQSLGQGLEFLIYFQGNSAPDKSGLPSDRFSAERTGGSVSTLTIQRTQQEDSAVYLCASSLALAYEQYFGPGTRLTVT.

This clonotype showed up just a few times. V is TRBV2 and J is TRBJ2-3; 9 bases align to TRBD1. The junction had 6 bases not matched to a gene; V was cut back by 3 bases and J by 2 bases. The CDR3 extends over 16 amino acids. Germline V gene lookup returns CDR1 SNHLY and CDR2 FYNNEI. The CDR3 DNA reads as TGTGCCAGCAGTGATTGGGGACAGGGAGACACAGATACGCAGTATTTT. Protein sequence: CASSDWGQGDTDTQYF.

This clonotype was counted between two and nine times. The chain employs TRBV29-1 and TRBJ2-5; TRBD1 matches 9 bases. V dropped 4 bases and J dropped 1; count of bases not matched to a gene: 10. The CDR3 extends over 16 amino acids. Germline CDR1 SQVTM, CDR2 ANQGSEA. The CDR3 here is CSVVPGQGNFQETQYF. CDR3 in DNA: TGCAGCGTTGTCCCGGGACAGGGAAACTTCCAAGAGACCCAGTACTTC.

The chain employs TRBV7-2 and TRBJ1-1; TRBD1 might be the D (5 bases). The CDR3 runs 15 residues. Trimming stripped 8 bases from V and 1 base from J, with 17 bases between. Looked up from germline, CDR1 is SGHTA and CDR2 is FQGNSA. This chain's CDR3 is CASCPRGGGNTEAFF. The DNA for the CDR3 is TGTGCCAGCTGCCCTCGTGGGGGAGGGAACACTGAAGCTTTCTTT.

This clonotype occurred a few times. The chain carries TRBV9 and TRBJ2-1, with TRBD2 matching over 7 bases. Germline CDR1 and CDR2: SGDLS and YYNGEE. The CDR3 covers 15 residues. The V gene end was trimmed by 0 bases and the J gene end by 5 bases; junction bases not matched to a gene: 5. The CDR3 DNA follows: TGTGCCAGCAGCGTAGGAGCTAGCGGTGACAATGAGCAGTTCTTC. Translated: CASSVGASGDNEQFF.

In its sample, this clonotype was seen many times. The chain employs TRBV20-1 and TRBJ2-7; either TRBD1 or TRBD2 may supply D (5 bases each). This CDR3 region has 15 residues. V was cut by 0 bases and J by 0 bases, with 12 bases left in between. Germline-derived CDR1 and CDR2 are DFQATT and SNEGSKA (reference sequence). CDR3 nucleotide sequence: TGCAGTGCTAGAGACCGGGACCAGAGCTCCTACGAGCAGTACTTC. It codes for CSARDRDQSSYEQYF.

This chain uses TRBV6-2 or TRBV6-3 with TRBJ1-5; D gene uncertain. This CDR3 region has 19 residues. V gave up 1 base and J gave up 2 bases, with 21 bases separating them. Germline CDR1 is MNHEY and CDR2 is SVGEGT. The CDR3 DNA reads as TGTGCCAGCAGTTACTTTGAGCCCCCGGGCACGATAGGCAATCAGCCCCAGCATTTT. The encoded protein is CASSYFEPPGTIGNQPQHF.

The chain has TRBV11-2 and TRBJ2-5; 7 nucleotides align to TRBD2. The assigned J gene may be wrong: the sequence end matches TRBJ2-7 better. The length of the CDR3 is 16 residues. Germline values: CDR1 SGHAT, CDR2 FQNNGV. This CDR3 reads CASSLGGLAAQYEQYF. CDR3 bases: TGTGCCAGCAGCTTAGGCGGTCTAGCGGCACAGTACGAGCAGTACTTC.

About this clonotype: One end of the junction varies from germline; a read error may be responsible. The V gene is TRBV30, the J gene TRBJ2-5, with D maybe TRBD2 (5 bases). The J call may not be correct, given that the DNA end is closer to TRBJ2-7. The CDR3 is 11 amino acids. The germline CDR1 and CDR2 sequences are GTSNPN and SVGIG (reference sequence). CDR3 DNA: TGTGCCGGGAGTGTACTGGACGAGCAGTACTTC. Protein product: CAGSVLDEQYF.

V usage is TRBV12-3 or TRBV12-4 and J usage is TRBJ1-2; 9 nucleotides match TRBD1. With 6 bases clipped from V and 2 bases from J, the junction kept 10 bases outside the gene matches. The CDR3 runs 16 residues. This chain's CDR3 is CASSPGTGLGNYGYTF. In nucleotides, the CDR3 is TGTGCCAGCAGCCCCGGGACAGGGTTGGGAAACTATGGCTACACCTTC.

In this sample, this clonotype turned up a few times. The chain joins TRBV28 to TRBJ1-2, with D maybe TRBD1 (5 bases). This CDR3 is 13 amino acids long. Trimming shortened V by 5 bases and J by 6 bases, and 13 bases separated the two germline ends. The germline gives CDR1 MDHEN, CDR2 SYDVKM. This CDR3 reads CASSLRDSHGYTF. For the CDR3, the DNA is TGTGCCAGCAGTCTCCGGGACTCCCATGGCTACACCTTC.

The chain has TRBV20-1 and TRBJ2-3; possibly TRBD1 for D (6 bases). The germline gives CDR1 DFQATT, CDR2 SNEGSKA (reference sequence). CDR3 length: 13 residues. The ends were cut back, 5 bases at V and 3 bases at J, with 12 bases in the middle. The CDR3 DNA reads TGCAGTGCTCTCAGGGGTGTGACAGATACGCAGTATTTT. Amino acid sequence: CSALRGVTDTQYF.

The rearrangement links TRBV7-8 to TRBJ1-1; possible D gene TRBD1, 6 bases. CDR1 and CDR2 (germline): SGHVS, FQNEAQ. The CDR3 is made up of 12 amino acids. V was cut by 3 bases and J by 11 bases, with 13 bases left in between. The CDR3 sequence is CASSFTGRSAFF. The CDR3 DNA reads TGTGCCAGCAGCTTTACAGGGCGGTCGGCTTTCTTT. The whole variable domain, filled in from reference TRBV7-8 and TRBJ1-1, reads GAGVSQSPRYKVAKRGQDVALRCDPISGHVSLFWYQQALGQGPEFLTYFQNEAQLDKSGLPSDRFFAERPEGSVSTLKIQRTQQEDSAVYLCASSFTGRSAFFGQGTRLTVV.

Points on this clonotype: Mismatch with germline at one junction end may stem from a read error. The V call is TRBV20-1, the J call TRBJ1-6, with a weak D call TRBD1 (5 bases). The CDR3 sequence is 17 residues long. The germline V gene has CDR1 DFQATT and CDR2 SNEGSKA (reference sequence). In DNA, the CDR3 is TGCAGTGCTAGAGATGGGACGGGTGGGGGTCTACGGTCACCCCCCCACTTT. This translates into CSARDGTGGGLRSPPHF.

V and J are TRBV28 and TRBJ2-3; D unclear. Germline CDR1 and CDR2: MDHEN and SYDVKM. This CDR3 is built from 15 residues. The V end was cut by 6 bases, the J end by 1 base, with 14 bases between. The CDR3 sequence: CASSPGALRTDTQYF. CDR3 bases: TGTGCCAGCAGCCCAGGCGCTCTTCGCACAGATACGCAGTATTTT.

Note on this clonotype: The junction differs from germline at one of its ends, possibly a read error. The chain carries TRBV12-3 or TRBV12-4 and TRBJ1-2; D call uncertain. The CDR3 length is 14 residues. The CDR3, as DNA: TGTGCTAGCAGTTTATCTCGCAGCGACTATGGCTACACCTTC. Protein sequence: CASSLSRSDYGYTF.

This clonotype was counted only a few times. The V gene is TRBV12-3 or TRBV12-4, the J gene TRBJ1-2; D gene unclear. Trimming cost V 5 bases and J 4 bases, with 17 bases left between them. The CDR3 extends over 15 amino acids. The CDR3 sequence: CASSPPGGVIYGYTF. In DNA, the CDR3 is TGTGCCAGCAGTCCCCCGGGTGGGGTAATCTATGGCTACACCTTC.

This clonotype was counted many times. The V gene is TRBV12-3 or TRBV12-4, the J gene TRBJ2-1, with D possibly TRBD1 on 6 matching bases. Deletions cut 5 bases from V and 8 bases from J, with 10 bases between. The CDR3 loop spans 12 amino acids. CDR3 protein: CASSLGTYEQFF. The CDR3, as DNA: TGTGCCAGCAGTCTCGGGACATATGAGCAGTTCTTC.

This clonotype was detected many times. The DNA of the CDR3 is TGTGCCAGCAGTTCGGTCGGACGCACCTATGGCTACACCTTC. Translated: CASSSVGRTYGYTF. V usage is TRBV12-3 or TRBV12-4 and J usage is TRBJ1-2; D not resolved. There are 14 residues in the CDR3. V dropped 4 bases and J dropped 4 bases, with 13 bases sitting between them.